The T cell receptor beta chain described here comes from a study of read filtering for tumor transcriptome and immune sequencing. Study-level results: About four fifths of IR-seq clonotypes had a single read, yet these held around 3.3% of reads.

Molecular barcoded adaptors covering alpha/delta and beta/gamma chains were used on about 0.4 ug RNA. TCRdb passed the reads through MiXCR, listing each CDR3 protein once. Of 20,000 to 25,000 distinct CDR3 sequences in the sample, 12% to 15% are singletons; the top ten hold around three fifths. Sampling of bone marrow took place during active disease in every patient. In its sample, this clonotype was seen many times. Its antigen is still unknown. The origin of this receptor is a donor aged 40 or older with multiple myeloma. Sequencing was performed on a population of CD138-negative cells sorted from bone marrow.

In nucleotides, the CDR3 is TGTGCCAGCAGTGGGCAAAACTCGAACACCGGGGAGCTGTTTTTT. Amino acid sequence: CASSGQNSNTGELFF. The chain carries TRBV28 and TRBJ2-2; D gene ambiguous. Per germline, CDR1 MDHEN and CDR2 SYDVKM. V lost 5 bases, J lost 0 bases, and 10 bases lay in between. The CDR3 loop spans 15 amino acids. Together with reference TRBV28 and TRBJ2-2, the CDR3 gives the full variable domain: DVKVTQSSRYLVKRTGEKVFLECVQDMDHENMFWYRQDPGLGLRLIYFSYDVKMKEKGDIPEGYSVSREKKERFSLILESASTNQTSMYLCASSGQNSNTGELFFGEGSRLTVL.